A selection of T cell receptor beta chains follows, all from one sample in a study of cytotoxic CD8 clonotypes in ibrutinib-treated CLL. Libraries were prepared by immunoSEQ multiplex PCR; TCRdb keeps only in-frame clonotypes and omits some of them. This sample has 250,000 to 350,000 clones, with approximately 76% found just once. The sequences come from PBMCs, collected at disease progression, from a patient treated with ibrutinib. The receptors stem from a human donor with chronic lymphocytic leukemia. The CDR3 runs from the conserved cysteine through the conserved F or W. The D gene is left open where the match is weak. The size field is filled for only some rows; it gives once, few, many or a size class.

TRBV5-1	.	TRBJ1-1	.	TGCGCCAGCAGCTTGGACCAGGGGACTGAAGCTTTCTTT	CASSLDQGTEAFF
TRBV6-1	.	TRBJ1-6	.	TGTGCCAGCAATGGCGGATTCTCCTATAATTCACCCCTCCACTTT	CASNGGFSYNSPLHF
TRBV4-1	.	TRBJ2-7	.	TGCGCCAGCAGCCAATTAGGAGGGCCAAACTACGAGCAGTACTTC	CASSQLGGPNYEQYF
TRBV7-9	.	TRBJ2-7	few	TGTGCCAGCAGCTCCGGACAGTGGGTGTACGAGCAGTACTTC	CASSSGQWVYEQYF
TRBV5-6	TRBD1	TRBJ2-7	once	TGTGCCAGCAGCTTCTGGACAGGGGGGTACGAGCAGTACTTC	CASSFWTGGYEQYF
TRBV5-1	TRBD1	TRBJ2-3	.	TGCGCCAGCAGCCCGGACAGGGGGGCAGATACGCAGTATTTT	CASSPDRGADTQYF
TRBV29-1	.	TRBJ2-7	.	TGTCCCGTGCTGAAGAGATACGAGCAGTACTTC	CPVLKRYEQYF
TRBV7-2	TRBD1	TRBJ2-7	.	TGTGCCAGCAGCGCTACCGGGACAGGGGGCTACGAGCAGTACTTC	CASSATGTGGYEQYF
TRBV11-2	.	TRBJ2-7	.	TGTGCCAGCAGCGTTCTAAAGGTATTGGCCTACGAGCAGTACTTC	CASSVLKVLAYEQYF
TRBV2	.	TRBJ2-1	.	TGTGCCAGCACTAGGACGGAGAGCTCCTACAATGAGCAGTTCTTC	CASTRTESSYNEQFF
TRBV29-1	.	TRBJ1-1	.	TGCAGCGTTGAAGATGGGGCCACTGAAGCTTTCTTT	CSVEDGATEAFF
TRBV11-2	.	TRBJ2-6	.	TGTGCCAGCAGCCGGACGACGAGCTCTGGGGCCAACGTCCTGACTTTC	CASSRTTSSGANVLTF
TRBV18	.	TRBJ2-7	.	TGTGCCAGCTCGGCACTTGGTGACGAGCAGTACTTC	CASSALGDEQYF
TRBV2	.	TRBJ1-6	.	TGTGCCAGCAGTGAAGCAGGCAGGGGCAGCGCCTATAATTCACCCCTCCACTTT	CASSEAGRGSAYNSPLHF
TRBV11-1	.	TRBJ2-2	few	TGTGCCAGCAGCTTATTTCGCAACACCGGGGAGCTGTTTTTT	CASSLFRNTGELFF
TRBV6-6	TRBD1	TRBJ2-7	.	TGTGCCAGCAGTCCGACAGGGTGGGGCCTCGAGCAGTACTTC	CASSPTGWGLEQYF
TRBV2	TRBD1	TRBJ2-7	.	TGTGCCAGCAGGGGGACAGGAGAGTACGAGCAGTACTTC	CASRGTGEYEQYF
TRBV14	.	TRBJ1-3	.	TGTGCCAGCAGCGATCTCCCAGGCAACTCTGGAAACACCATATATTTT	CASSDLPGNSGNTIYF
TRBV11-2	.	TRBJ2-3	.	TGTGCCAGCAGCTTAGTTTCAACGAGCACAGATACGCAGTATTTT	CASSLVSTSTDTQYF
TRBV18	.	TRBJ1-3	.	TGTGCCAGCTCATCCGGACAGCAAAGCTCTGGAAACACCATATATTTT	CASSSGQQSSGNTIYF
TRBV4-1	.	TRBJ2-7	.	TGCGCCAGCAGCCAAGAGTCTAGAGTGGGCTCCTACGAGCAGTACTTC	CASSQESRVGSYEQYF
TRBV10-1	.	TRBJ2-1	.	TGCGCCAGCAGGAGGCGGGCCTTCTCCTACAATGAGCAGTTCTTC	CASRRRAFSYNEQFF
TRBV7-7	TRBD1	TRBJ2-6	once	TGTGCCAGCGGACAGGGGGCAACTGGGGCCAACGTCCTGACTTTC	CASGQGATGANVLTF
TRBV11-3	.	TRBJ2-1	.	TGTGCCAGCAGCTTGCTGGGCGCGAGTGAGCAGTTCTTC	CASSLLGASEQFF
TRBV7-2	TRBD1	TRBJ2-7	.	TGTGCCAGCAGCTTAGCAGGTTCAGGGACAGGGAGGGCCTCCTACGAGCAGTACTTC	CASSLAGSGTGRASYEQYF
TRBV4-3	.	TRBJ1-1	once	TGCGCCAGCAGCCAAGATTTGGGCAGGGGCACTGAAGCTTTCTTT	CASSQDLGRGTEAFF
TRBV7-9	TRBD2	TRBJ2-7	.	TGTGCCAGCAGTAAGAGAGCGGGGAGCTACGAGCAGTACTTC	CASSKRAGSYEQYF
TRBV28	TRBD1	TRBJ1-2	once	TGTGCCAGCAGTCCAGGGGGCTATGGCTACACCTTC	CASSPGGYGYTF
TRBV9	.	TRBJ1-1	.	TGTGCCAGCAGCGTAGGAGGGGTTAGTGTGACTGAAGCTTTCTTT	CASSVGGVSVTEAFF
TRBV28	.	TRBJ1-2	.	TGTGCCAGCAGTATTCCCGACAGACCTAACTATGGCTACACCTTC	CASSIPDRPNYGYTF
TRBV28	.	TRBJ2-5	.	TGTGCCAGCATCCCGGGGGACCCCCGGTACTATAGGCGAGTGGAGACCCAGTACTTC	CASIPGDPRYYRRVETQYF
TRBV19	TRBD1	TRBJ2-7	once	TGTGCCAGTAGTATTACAGGGGGCTTTTCCTCCTACGAGCAGTACTTC	CASSITGGFSSYEQYF
TRBV5-1	.	TRBJ1-3	.	TGCGCCAGCAGCTTGGTGGGGTCTGGAAACACCATATATTTT	CASSLVGSGNTIYF
TRBV5-1	.	TRBJ2-4	.	TGCGCCAGCAGCCCTTCTGAGGCCAAAAACATTCAGTACTTC	CASSPSEAKNIQYF
TRBV15	TRBD1	TRBJ2-3	.	TGTGCCACCAGCAGAGACAGGGGGTCAGATACGCAGTATTTT	CATSRDRGSDTQYF
TRBV7-9	.	TRBJ2-7	.	TGTGCCAGCAGCCCTATTCTCGGGCGGTACTACGAGCAGTACTTC	CASSPILGRYYEQYF
TRBV28	.	TRBJ1-1	.	TGTGCCAGCAACTCGGGGGGCTATGCCACTGAAGCTTTCTTT	CASNSGGYATEAFF
TRBV6-5	TRBD1	TRBJ1-6	.	TGTGCCAGCAGTTCACGGGCAGGGGGCCGGGATTCACCCCTCCACTTT	CASSSRAGGRDSPLHF
TRBV18	.	TRBJ2-7	.	TGTGCCAGCTCTACCCAGGAAGGGAACTTTCCCTACGAGCAGTACTTC	CASSTQEGNFPYEQYF
TRBV28	.	TRBJ1-4	.	TGTGCCAGCAGTTTATGGGGGCAGCTCTCTGAAAAACTGTTTTTT	CASSLWGQLSEKLFF
TRBV5-1	.	TRBJ1-3	once	TGCGCCAGCAGCTTTGGGACGATGGGAGGAAACACCATATATTTT	CASSFGTMGGNTIYF
TRBV10-2	.	TRBJ1-5	.	TGCGCCAGCAGTGAATGGAACGGTCAGCCCCAGCATTTT	CASSEWNGQPQHF
TRBV2	.	TRBJ2-2	few	TGTGCCAGCAGCCAGGAGGTCTTCGCCGGGGAGCTGTTTTTT	CASSQEVFAGELFF
TRBV6-6	.	TRBJ2-7	.	TGTGCCAGCAGTCGCGGGACACCGGGCTACGAGCAGTACTTC	CASSRGTPGYEQYF
TRBV29-1	TRBD2	TRBJ2-7	.	TGCAGCGTTGAAAGCGGGAGTTACGAGCAGTACTTC	CSVESGSYEQYF
TRBV6-6	TRBD2	TRBJ2-5	.	TGTGCCAGCAGCAAGAGAGGGACTAGCGGGGAGACCCAGTACTTC	CASSKRGTSGETQYF
TRBV11-2	TRBD1	TRBJ1-2	.	TGTGCCAGCAGCTTAGCCCGTTCCCGGACAGGGTCCTATGGCTACACCTTC	CASSLARSRTGSYGYTF
TRBV7-2	TRBD2	TRBJ2-7	few	TGTGCCAGCAGCTTAGAGGGAGGGCGGGCGCCCTACGAGCAGTACTTC	CASSLEGGRAPYEQYF
TRBV19	.	TRBJ2-2	.	TGTGCCAGTAGTATAGTCGGGGATAAACCCGCCGGGGAGCTGTTTTTT	CASSIVGDKPAGELFF
TRBV7-6	.	TRBJ2-5	.	TGTGCCAGCAGCCCCTCCACCCGGGCCGGAATAGGGACCCAGTACTTC	CASSPSTRAGIGTQYF
TRBV25-1	.	TRBJ1-4	.	TGTGCCAGCAGTGGGCCTGGGAGTGGGGAAAAACTGTTTTTT	CASSGPGSGEKLFF
TRBV5-1	TRBD2	TRBJ2-5	once	TGCGCCAGCAGCTTCTCTCGGGGGGGGCCCGAGACCCAGTACTTC	CASSFSRGGPETQYF
TRBV4-1	.	TRBJ2-7	.	TGCGCCAGCAGCCAAGATCCCCGCCACGAGCAGTACTTC	CASSQDPRHEQYF
TRBV6-4	.	TRBJ2-2	.	TGTGCCAGCAGTAATTTCGCGAACACCGGGGAGCTGTTTTTT	CASSNFANTGELFF